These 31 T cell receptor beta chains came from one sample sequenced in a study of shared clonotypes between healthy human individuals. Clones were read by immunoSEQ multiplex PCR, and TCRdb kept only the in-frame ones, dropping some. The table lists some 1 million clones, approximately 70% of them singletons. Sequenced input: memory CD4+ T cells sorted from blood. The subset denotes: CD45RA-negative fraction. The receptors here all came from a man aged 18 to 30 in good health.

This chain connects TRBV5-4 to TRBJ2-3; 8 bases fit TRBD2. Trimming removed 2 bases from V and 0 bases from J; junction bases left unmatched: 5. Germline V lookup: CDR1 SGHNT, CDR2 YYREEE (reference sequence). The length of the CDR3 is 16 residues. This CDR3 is CASSFQKRGSTDTQYF. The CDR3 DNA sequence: TGTGCCAGCAGCTTCCAAAAGCGGGGGAGCACAGATACGCAGTATTTT.

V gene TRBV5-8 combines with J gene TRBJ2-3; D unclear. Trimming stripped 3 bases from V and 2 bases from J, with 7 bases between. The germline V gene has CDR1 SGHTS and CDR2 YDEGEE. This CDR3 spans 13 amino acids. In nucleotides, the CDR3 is TGTGCCAGCAGCTCCACCCCCACAGATACGCAGTATTTT. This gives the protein CASSSTPTDTQYF. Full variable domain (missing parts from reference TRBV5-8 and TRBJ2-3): EAGVTQSPTHLIKTRGQQATLRCSPISGHTSVYWYQQALGLGLQFLLWYDEGEERNRGNFPPRFSGRQFPNYSSELNVNALELEDSALYLCASSSTPTDTQYFGPGTRLTVL.

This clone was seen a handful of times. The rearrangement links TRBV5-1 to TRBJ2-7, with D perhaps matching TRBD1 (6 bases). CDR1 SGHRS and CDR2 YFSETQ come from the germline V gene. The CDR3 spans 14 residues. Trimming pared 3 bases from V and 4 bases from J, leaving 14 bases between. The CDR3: CASSSRTDSYEQYF. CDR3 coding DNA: TGCGCCAGCAGCTCCCGGACAGACAGTTACGAGCAGTACTTC.

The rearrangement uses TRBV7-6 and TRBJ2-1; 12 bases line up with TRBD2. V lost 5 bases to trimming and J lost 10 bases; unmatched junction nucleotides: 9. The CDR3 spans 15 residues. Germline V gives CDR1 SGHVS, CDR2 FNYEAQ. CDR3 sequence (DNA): TGTGCCAGCAGCAAGGCTAGCGGGAGGGTCGGCGAGCAGTTCTTC. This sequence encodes CASSKASGRVGEQFF.

The CDR3 region is CASRPTGARNEQFF. DNA for the CDR3: TGTGCCAGTAGGCCGACAGGGGCGCGCAATGAGCAGTTCTTC. This chain connects TRBV19 to TRBJ2-1; 8 positions agree with TRBD1. Germline CDR1 reads LNHDA; CDR2 reads SQIVND (reference sequence). The CDR3 runs to 14 residues. V gave up 6 bases and J gave up 6 bases; unmatched junction bases: 7.

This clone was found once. In nucleotides, the CDR3 is TGTGCCAGCAGCTTATTCGGTTTACAGGGGGCGAGGGGAAACACCATATATTTT. This gives the protein CASSLFGLQGARGNTIYF. The rearrangement links TRBV7-2 to TRBJ1-3, with 9 bases lining up with TRBD1. The CDR3 loop spans 18 amino acids. Germline CDR1 is SGHTA and CDR2 is FQGNSA. Trimming cost V 2 bases and J 4 bases; bases outside gene matches: 12.

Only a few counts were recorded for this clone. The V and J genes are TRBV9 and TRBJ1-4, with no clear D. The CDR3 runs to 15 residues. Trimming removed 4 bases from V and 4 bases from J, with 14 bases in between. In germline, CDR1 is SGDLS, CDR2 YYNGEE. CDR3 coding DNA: TGTGCCAGCAGCCAATACGGACTGATTAATGAAAAACTGTTTTTT. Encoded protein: CASSQYGLINEKLFF.

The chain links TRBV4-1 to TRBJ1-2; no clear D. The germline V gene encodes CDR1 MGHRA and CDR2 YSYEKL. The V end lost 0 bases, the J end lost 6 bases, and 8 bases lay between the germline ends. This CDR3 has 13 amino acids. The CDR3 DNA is TGCGCCAGCAGCCAAGAAGGGCCGCATGGCTACACCTTC. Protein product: CASSQEGPHGYTF.

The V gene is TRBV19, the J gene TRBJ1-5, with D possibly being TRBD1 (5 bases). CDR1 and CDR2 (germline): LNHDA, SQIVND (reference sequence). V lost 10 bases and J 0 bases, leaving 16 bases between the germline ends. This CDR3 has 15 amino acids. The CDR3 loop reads CATGDGVYSNQPQHF. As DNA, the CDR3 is TGTGCCACTGGGGACGGCGTGTATAGCAATCAGCCCCAGCATTTT.

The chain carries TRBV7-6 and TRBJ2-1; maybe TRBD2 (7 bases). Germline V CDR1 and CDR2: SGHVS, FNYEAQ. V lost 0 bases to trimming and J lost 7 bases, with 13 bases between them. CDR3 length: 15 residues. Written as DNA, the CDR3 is TGTGCCAGCAGCTTAGCGGGGGGGCTCGGGAATGAGCAGTTCTTC. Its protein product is CASSLAGGLGNEQFF.

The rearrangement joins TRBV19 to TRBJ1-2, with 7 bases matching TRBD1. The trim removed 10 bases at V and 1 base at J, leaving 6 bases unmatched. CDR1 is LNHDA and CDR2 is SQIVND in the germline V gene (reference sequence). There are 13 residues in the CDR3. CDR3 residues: CATFGQDNYGYTF. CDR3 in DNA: TGTGCCACCTTTGGACAGGATAACTATGGCTACACCTTC. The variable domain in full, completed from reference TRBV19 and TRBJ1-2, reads DGGITQSPKYLFRKEGQNVTLSCEQNLNHDAMYWYRQDPGQGLRLIYYSQIVNDFQKGDIAEGYSVSREKKESFPLTVTSAQKNPTAFYLCATFGQDNYGYTFGSGTRLTVV.

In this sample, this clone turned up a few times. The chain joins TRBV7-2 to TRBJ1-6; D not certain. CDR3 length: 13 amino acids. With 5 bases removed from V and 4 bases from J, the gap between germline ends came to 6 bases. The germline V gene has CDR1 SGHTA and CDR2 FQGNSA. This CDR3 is CASSQFYNSPLHF. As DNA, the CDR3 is TGTGCCAGCAGCCAGTTTTATAATTCACCCCTCCACTTT.

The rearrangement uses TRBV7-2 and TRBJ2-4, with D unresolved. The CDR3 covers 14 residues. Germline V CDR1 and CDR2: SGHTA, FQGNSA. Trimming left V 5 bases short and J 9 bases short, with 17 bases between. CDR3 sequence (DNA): TGTGCCAGCAGCCCCTCCCTAACTGTCGCCATTCAGTACTTC. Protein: CASSPSLTVAIQYF.

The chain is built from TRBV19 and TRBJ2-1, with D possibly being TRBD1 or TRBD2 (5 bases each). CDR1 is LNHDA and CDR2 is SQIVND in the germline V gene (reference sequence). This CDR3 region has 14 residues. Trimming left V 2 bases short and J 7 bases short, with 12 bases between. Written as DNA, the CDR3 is TGTGCCAGTAGTATACCCGGGACGATGAATGAGCAGTTCTTC. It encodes CASSIPGTMNEQFF.

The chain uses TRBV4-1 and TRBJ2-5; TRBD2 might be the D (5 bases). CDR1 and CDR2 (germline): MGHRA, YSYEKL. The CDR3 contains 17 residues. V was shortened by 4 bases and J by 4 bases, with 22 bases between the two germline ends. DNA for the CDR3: TGCGCCAGCAGCCCTGGGCTAGCCGAGGGTTCCAGAGAGACCCAGTACTTC. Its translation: CASSPGLAEGSRETQYF.

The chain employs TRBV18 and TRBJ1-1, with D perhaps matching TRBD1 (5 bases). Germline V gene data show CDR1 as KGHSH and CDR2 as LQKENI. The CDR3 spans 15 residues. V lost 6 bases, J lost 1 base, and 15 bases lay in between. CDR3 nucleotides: TGTGCCAGCTCCTCGAGTTCGACAGCGAACACTGAAGCTTTCTTT. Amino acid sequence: CASSSSSTANTEAFF.

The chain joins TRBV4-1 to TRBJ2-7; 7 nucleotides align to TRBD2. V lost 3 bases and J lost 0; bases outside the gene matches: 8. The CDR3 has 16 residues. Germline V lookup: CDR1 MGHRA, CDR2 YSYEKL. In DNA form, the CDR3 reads TGCGCCAGCAGCCACCCGGGAGGTGGGAGCTCCTACGAGCAGTACTTC. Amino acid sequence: CASSHPGGGSSYEQYF.

CDR3 in DNA: TGTGCCTTCTCCCGGGGGTTGGCTGAGCAGTACTTC. It is translated as CAFSRGLAEQYF. The chain uses TRBV30 and TRBJ2-7, with D possibly matching TRBD2 (6 bases). Germline V gives CDR1 GTSNPN, CDR2 SVGIG (reference sequence). The CDR3 has 12 amino acids. V shed 7 bases and J shed 7 bases, with 17 bases lying between them. Looking up the rest from reference TRBV30 and TRBJ2-7 gives the full variable domain: SQTIHQWPATLVQPVGSPLSLECTVEGTSNPNLYWYRQAAGRGLQLLFYSVGIGQISSEVPQNLSASRPQDRQFILSSKKLLLSDSGFYLCAFSRGLAEQYFGPGTRLTVT.

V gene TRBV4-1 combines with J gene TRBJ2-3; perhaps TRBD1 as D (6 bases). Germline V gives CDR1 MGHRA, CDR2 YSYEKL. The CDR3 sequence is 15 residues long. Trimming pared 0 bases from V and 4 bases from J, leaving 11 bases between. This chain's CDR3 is CASSQEGHTPDTQYF. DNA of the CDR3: TGCGCCAGCAGCCAAGAGGGACACACACCAGATACGCAGTATTTT.

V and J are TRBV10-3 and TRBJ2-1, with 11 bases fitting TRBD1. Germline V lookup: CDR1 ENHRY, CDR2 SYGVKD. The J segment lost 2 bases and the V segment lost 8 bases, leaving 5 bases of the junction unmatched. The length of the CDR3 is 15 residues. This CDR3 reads CAIGDRGVTYNEQFF. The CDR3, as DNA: TGTGCCATCGGGGACAGGGGGGTTACCTACAATGAGCAGTTCTTC.

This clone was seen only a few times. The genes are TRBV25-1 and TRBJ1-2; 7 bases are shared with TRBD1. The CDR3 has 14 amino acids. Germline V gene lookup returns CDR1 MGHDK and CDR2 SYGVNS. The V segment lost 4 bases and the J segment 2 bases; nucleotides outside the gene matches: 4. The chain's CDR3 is CASSGQGLNYGYTF. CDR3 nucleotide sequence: TGTGCCAGCAGTGGACAGGGACTAAACTATGGCTACACCTTC.

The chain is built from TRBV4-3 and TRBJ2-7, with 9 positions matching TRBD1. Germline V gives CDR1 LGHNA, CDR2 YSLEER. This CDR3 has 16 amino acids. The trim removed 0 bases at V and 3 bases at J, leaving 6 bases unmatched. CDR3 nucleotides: TGCGCCAGCAGCCAAGAGGCCGGGACAGGGCTCTACGAGCAGTACTTC. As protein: CASSQEAGTGLYEQYF.

The CDR3 region has the DNA TGTGCCAGCAGCTTAATGGGTACAGGGGAGACCCAGTACTTC. This encodes CASSLMGTGETQYF. V and J are TRBV7-3 and TRBJ2-5; D is perhaps TRBD1 (6 bases). V lost 1 base, J lost 5 bases, and 11 bases lay in between. The length of the CDR3 is 14 residues. The germline CDR1 and CDR2 sequences are SGHTA and FQGTGA.

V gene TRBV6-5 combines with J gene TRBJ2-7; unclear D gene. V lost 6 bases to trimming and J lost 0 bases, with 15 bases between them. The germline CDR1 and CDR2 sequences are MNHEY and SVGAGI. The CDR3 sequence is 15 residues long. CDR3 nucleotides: TGTGCCAGCAGCCCCCACGCTGGCGGCTCCTACGAGCAGTACTTC. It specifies CASSPHAGGSYEQYF.

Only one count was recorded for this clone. CDR3 amino acids: CASSGWVAGEQETQYF. For the CDR3, the DNA is TGTGCCAGCAGCGGCTGGGTAGCGGGGGAACAAGAGACCCAGTACTTC. V and J are TRBV28 and TRBJ2-5; TRBD2 matches at 9 bases. In germline, CDR1 is MDHEN, CDR2 SYDVKM. The ends lost 6 bases at V and 2 bases at J; junction bases unmatched: 10. This CDR3 region has 16 residues.

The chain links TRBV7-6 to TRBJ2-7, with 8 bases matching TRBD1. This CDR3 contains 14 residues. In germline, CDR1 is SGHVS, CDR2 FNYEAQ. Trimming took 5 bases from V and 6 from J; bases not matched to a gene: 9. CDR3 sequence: CASSPDRGSREQYF. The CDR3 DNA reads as TGTGCCAGCAGCCCTGACAGGGGATCTCGCGAGCAGTACTTC. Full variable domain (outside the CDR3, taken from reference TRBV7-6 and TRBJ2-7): GAGVSQSPRYKVTKRGQDVALRCDPISGHVSLYWYRQALGQGPEFLTYFNYEAQQDKSGLPNDRFSAERPEGSISTLTIQRTEQRDSAMYRCASSPDRGSREQYFGPGTRLTVT.

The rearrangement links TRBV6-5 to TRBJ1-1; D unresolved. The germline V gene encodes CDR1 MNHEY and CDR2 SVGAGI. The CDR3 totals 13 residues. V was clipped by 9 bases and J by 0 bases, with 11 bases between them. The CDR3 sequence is CARGRRMNTEAFF. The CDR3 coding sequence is TGTGCCAGGGGGAGGAGGATGAACACTGAAGCTTTCTTT.

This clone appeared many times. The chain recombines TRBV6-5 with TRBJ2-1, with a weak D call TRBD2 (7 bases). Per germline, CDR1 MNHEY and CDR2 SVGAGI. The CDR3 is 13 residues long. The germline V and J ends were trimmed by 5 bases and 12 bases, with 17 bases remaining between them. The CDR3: CASSLSGEGVQFF. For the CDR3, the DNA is TGTGCCAGCAGTCTAAGCGGGGAGGGGGTGCAGTTCTTC.

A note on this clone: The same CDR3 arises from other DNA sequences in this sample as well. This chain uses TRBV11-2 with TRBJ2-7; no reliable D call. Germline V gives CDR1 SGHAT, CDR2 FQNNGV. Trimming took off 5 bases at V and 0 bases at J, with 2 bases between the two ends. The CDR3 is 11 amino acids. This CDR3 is CASSRSYEQYF. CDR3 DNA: TGTGCCAGCAGCCGCTCCTACGAGCAGTACTTC.

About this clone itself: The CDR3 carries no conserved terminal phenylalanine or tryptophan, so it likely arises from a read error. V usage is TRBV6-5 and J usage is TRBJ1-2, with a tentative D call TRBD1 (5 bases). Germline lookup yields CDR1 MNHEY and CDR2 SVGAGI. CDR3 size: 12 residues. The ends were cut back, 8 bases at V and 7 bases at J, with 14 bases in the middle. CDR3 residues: CASRTITGGYTL. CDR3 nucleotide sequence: TGTGCCAGCCGGACAATCACAGGTGGCTACACCCTC.

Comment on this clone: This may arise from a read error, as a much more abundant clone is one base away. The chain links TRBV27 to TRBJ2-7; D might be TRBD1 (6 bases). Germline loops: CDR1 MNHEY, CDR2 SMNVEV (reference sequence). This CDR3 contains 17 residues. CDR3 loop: CASSLSSTGIWAYEQCF. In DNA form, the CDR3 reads TGTGCCAGCAGTTTGTCTTCAACAGGGATCTGGGCCTACGAGCAGTGCTTC.